This T cell receptor (beta chain) was obtained from a study of blood T cell repertoires in COVID-19. Looking at the study overall: Samples representing acute and convalescent COVID-19 were sourced from the United States, Italy and Spain. In each case, the material was cDNA or gDNA derived from T cells, B-cell-depleted T cells, or PBMCs.

As originally analysed: By means of reference gene primer amplification, nucleated cell counts were estimated. Assay: immunoSEQ multiplex PCR; the TCRdb copy retains only in-frame clones and omits some. From that table come the V and J calls and clone size; the DNA was used to work out D and trimming. Of roughly 150,000 clones in the sample, around 80% were seen once. The CDR3 spans 15 residues. The V end lost 0 bases, the J end lost 8 bases, and 12 bases lay between the germline ends. From germline, CDR1 is SGHRS and CDR2 YFSETQ. The J gene is TRBJ1-6, the V gene TRBV5-1; D might be TRBD1 (6 bases). This receptor was obtained from a man between 60 and 75 years old with active or convalescent COVID-19. Specimen: peripheral blood. For the CDR3, the DNA is TGCGCCAGCAGCTTGGCCTCGCCAGGGGATTCACCCCTCCACTTT. Protein: CASSLASPGDSPLHF.